The 9 T cell receptor beta chains reported below all come from one sample, sequenced in a study of beta chain features in type 1 diabetes. Expressed TCRB transcripts were sequenced after all isolated RNA was converted to cDNA. Here immunoSEQ multiplex PCR was the method, and the copy in TCRdb shows in-frame clones only, minus some. The table lists 120,000 to 150,000 clones, 13% of them singletons. General study points: Patients with Type 1 diabetes showed moderately but significantly shorter TCRB CDR3s in all four CD4+ subsets.

Their antigens remain unidentified. The sequencing sample was made of central memory CD4+ T cells from blood. The receptors shown here come from a man aged 18-30 years with type 1 diabetes.

The chain carries TRBV5-4 and TRBJ2-3, with 10 positions matching TRBD2. With V trimmed by 1 base and J by 4 bases, 15 bases remained unmatched. The CDR3 has 19 amino acids. Germline-derived CDR1 and CDR2 are SGHNT and YYREEE (reference sequence). Here the CDR3 reads CASSLTKPSSGGVADTQYF. The CDR3 DNA is TGTGCCAGCAGCTTGACTAAACCTTCTAGCGGGGGCGTTGCAGATACGCAGTATTTT.

This clone was seen a few times. The V gene is TRBV27, the J gene TRBJ1-2; 12 bases line up with TRBD1. The trim removed 7 bases at V and 8 bases at J, leaving 8 bases unmatched. Germline assignment: CDR1 MNHEY and CDR2 SMNVEV (reference sequence). This CDR3 has 14 amino acids. As DNA, the CDR3 is TGTGCCAGCAAAGGGACAGGGGGCTTTTGGGGCTACACCTTC. Amino acid sequence: CASKGTGGFWGYTF.

The rearrangement joins TRBV11-2 to TRBJ1-2; D gene unclear. Germline CDR1 is SGHAT and CDR2 is FQNNGV. Trimming shortened V by 3 bases and J by 4 bases, and 12 bases separated the two germline ends. The CDR3 is made up of 14 amino acids. CDR3 nucleotide sequence: TGTGCCAGCAGCTTGGGGAAAGCTGCCTATGGCTACACCTTC. Translated: CASSLGKAAYGYTF.

The chain is built from TRBV29-1 and TRBJ2-5; tentative D call: TRBD2 (6 bases). CDR1 SQVTM and CDR2 ANQGSEA come from the germline V gene. This CDR3 spans 11 amino acids. The CDR3 protein is CSMGGEETQYF. The CDR3 DNA follows: TGCTCAATGGGGGGAGAGGAGACCCAGTACTTC.

The chain uses TRBV11-2 and TRBJ1-5; no clear D. Germline CDR1 is SGHAT and CDR2 is FQNNGV. Trimming left V 0 bases short and J 0 bases short, with 9 bases between. CDR3 length: 16 residues. CDR3 DNA: TGTGCCAGCAGCTTAGATCGTCAGACTAGCAATCAGCCCCAGCATTTT. Translated, it gives CASSLDRQTSNQPQHF.

The gene calls are TRBV4-1 and TRBJ1-4; 8 bases are shared with TRBD1. Germline CDR1 MGHRA, CDR2 YSYEKL. With V trimmed by 4 bases and J by 0 bases, 4 bases remained unmatched. The CDR3 totals 16 residues. The chain's CDR3 is CASSPGQATTNEKLFF. The CDR3 DNA sequence: TGCGCCAGCAGCCCGGGACAGGCCACAACTAATGAAAAACTGTTTTTT.

This clone came up a few times. The chain recombines TRBV5-1 with TRBJ2-3; D is ambiguous. This CDR3 contains 14 residues. The ends were cut back, 0 bases at V and 3 bases at J, with 8 bases in the middle. Looked up from germline, CDR1 is SGHRS and CDR2 is YFSETQ. CDR3 sequence (DNA): TGCGCCAGCAGCTTGGGGTTTCGAACAGATACGCAGTATTTT. Its protein product is CASSLGFRTDTQYF. Combining the CDR3 with reference TRBV5-1 and TRBJ2-3 gives the whole variable domain KAGVTQTPRYLIKTRGQQVTLSCSPISGHRSVSWYQQTPGQGLQFLFEYFSETQRNKGNFPGRFSGRQFSNSRSEMNVSTLELGDSALYLCASSLGFRTDTQYFGPGTRLTVL.

The sample holds many counts of this clone. The chain uses TRBV7-9 and TRBJ2-4; the match to TRBD2 covers 8 bases. V was pared by 6 bases and J by 0 bases, with 13 bases of the junction left unmatched. The CDR3 is 18 amino acids. The V gene's germline CDR1 is SEHNR and CDR2 FQNEAQ (reference sequence). DNA of the CDR3: TGTGCCAGCAGGAAAGCGGGGGCAAATCTATTAGCCAAAAACATTCAGTACTTC. Its translation: CASRKAGANLLAKNIQYF.

This clone was seen a few times. The rearrangement joins TRBV28 to TRBJ2-1, with no clear D. Germline lookup yields CDR1 MDHEN and CDR2 SYDVKM. There are 16 residues in the CDR3. The V end lost 5 bases, the J end lost 0 bases, and 14 bases lay between the germline ends. DNA for the CDR3: TGTGCCAGCAGTCTGCCCTTGTTGAGCTCCTACAATGAGCAGTTCTTC. Translation gives CASSLPLLSSYNEQFF.